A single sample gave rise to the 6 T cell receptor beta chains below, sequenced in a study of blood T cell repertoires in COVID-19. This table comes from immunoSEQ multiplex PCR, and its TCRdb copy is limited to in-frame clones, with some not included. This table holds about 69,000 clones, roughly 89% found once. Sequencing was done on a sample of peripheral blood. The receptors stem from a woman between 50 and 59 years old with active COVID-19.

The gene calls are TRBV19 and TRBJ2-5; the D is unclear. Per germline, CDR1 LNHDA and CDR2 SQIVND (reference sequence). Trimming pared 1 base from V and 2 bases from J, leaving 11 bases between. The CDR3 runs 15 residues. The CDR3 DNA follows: TGTGCCAGTAGTATAGGTTGGAGCGAGCAAGAGACCCAGTACTTC. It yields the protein CASSIGWSEQETQYF.

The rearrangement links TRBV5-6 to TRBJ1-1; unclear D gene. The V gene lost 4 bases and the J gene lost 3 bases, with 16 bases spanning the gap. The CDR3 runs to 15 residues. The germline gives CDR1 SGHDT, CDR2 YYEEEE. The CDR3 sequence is CASSATQRAYTEAFF. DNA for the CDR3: TGTGCCAGCAGCGCTACACAGAGGGCATACACTGAAGCTTTCTTT. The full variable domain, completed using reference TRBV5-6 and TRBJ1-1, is DAGVTQSPTHLIKTRGQQVTLRCSPKSGHDTVSWYQQALGQGPQFIFQYYEEEERQRGNFPDRFSGHQFPNYSSELNVNALLLGDSALYLCASSATQRAYTEAFFGQGTRLTVV.

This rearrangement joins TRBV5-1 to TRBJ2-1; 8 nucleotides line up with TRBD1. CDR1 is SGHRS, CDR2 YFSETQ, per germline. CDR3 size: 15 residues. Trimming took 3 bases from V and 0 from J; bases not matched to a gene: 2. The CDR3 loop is CASSSTGGSYNEQFF. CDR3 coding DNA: TGCGCCAGCAGCTCTACAGGGGGCTCCTACAATGAGCAGTTCTTC. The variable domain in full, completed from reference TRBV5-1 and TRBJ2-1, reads KAGVTQTPRYLIKTRGQQVTLSCSPISGHRSVSWYQQTPGQGLQFLFEYFSETQRNKGNFPGRFSGRQFSNSRSEMNVSTLELGDSALYLCASSSTGGSYNEQFFGPGTRLTVL.

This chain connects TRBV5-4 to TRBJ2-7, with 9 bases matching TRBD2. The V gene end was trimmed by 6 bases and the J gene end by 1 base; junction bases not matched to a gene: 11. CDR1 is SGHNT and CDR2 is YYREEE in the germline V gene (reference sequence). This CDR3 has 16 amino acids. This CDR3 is CASTLRSGRLSYEQYF. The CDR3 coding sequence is TGTGCCAGCACCCTGAGGAGCGGGAGGCTATCCTACGAGCAGTACTTC.

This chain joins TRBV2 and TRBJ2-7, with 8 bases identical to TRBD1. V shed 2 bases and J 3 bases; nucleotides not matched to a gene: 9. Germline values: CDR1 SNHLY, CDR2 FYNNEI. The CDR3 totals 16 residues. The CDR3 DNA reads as TGTGCCAGCAGTGAACAAGAGAACAGGGGGATCTACGAGCAGTACTTC. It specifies CASSEQENRGIYEQYF. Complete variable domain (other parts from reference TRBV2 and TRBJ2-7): EPEVTQTPSHQVTQMGQEVILRCVPISNHLYFYWYRQILGQKVEFLVSFYNNEISEKSEIFDDQFSVERPDGSNFTLKIRSTKLEDSAMYFCASSEQENRGIYEQYFGPGTRLTVT.

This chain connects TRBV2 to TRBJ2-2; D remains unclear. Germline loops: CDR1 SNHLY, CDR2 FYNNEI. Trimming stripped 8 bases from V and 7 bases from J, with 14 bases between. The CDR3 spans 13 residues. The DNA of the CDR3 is TGTGCCAGCTCGTGGAGCACTGGCGGGGAGCTGTTTTTT. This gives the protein CASSWSTGGELFF.